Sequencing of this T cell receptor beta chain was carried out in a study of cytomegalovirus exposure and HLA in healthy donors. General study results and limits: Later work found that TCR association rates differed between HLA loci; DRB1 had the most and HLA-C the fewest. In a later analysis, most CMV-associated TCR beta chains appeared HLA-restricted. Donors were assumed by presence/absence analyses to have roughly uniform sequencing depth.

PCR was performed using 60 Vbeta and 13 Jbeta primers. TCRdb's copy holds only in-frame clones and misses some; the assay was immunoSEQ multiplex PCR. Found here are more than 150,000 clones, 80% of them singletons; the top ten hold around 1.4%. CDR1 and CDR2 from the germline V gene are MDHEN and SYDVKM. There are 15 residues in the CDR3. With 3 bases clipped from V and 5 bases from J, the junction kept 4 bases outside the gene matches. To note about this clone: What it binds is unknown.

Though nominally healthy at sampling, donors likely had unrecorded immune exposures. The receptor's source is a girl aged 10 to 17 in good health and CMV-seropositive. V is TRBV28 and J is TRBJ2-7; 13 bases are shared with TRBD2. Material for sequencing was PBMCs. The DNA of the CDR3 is TGTGCCAGCAGTTTCACTAGCGGGAGGGCCCACGAGCAGTACTTC. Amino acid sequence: CASSFTSGRAHEQYF.